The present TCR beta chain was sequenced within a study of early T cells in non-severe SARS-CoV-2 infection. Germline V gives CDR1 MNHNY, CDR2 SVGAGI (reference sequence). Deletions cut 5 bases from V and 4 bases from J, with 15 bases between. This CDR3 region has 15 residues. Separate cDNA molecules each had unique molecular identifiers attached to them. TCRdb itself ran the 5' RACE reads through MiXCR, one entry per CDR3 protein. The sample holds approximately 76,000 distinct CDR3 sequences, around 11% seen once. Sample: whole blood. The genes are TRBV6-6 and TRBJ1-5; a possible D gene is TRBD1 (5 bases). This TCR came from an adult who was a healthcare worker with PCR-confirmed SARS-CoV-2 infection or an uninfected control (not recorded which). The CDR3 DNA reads TGTGCCAGCAGTGAGGGCATTCAGGGAAATCAGCCCCAGCATTTT. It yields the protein CASSEGIQGNQPQHF.